This T cell receptor (beta chain) was recovered during a study of spatial heterogeneity in lung cancer. This clonotype was seen many times. CDR1 SQVTM and CDR2 ANQGSEA come from the germline V gene. This CDR3 has 12 amino acids. V gave up 6 bases and J gave up 7 bases, with 13 bases separating them. One entry per CDR3 protein, called by TCRdb with MiXCR from the 5' RACE reads. The data hold around 3,900 distinct CDR3 sequences, with roughly a sixth observed a single time. Documented time point: sample taken at primary tumor resection. Unsorted whole RNA of tumor, nontumor lung or frozen PBMC was sequenced.

Sequencing was performed on PBMCs, taken at surgery. This receptor was obtained from a male donor with early-stage non-small cell lung cancer. The rearrangement uses TRBV29-1 and TRBJ2-1; D tentatively fits TRBD1 or TRBD2 (7 bases each). The CDR3 spells CSVQGGLNEQFF. Here the CDR3 DNA reads TGCAGCGTCCAGGGGGGGCTTAATGAGCAGTTCTTC.